One sample yielded the 20 T cell receptor beta chains listed below, sequenced in a study of beta chain features in type 1 diabetes. Study findings and constraints: In every one of the four CD4+ subsets, TCRB CDR3s were moderately but significantly shorter in Type 1 diabetes patients.

The entirety of the isolated RNA underwent reverse transcription, so expressed TCRB transcripts were sequenced. The assay was immunoSEQ multiplex PCR, and TCRdb's table has in-frame clones only and misses some. The sample gives more than 200,000 clones, approximately 16% of which show up once; less than 0.09% is in the top ten. These receptors' antigens are unknown. The sample taken for sequencing was naive CD4+ T cells from blood. The receptor set was obtained from a man aged 30-40 years with type 1 diabetes.

This clone was observed a few times. The chain uses TRBV30 and TRBJ1-1, with 8 bases fitting TRBD1. Trimming at V came to 3 bases and at J to 7 bases, leaving 10 bases not matched to a gene. Germline CDR1 GTSNPN, CDR2 SVGIG (reference sequence). This CDR3 spans 14 amino acids. The CDR3 protein is CAWRGQAFRDEAFF. Here the CDR3 DNA reads TGTGCCTGGAGGGGACAGGCCTTCAGGGATGAAGCTTTCTTT.

This clone was seen a few times. This chain links TRBV15 with TRBJ1-2; TRBD1 matches 7 bases. The germline CDR1 and CDR2 sequences are LNHNV and YYDKDF (reference sequence). V shed 3 bases, J shed 4 bases, and the junction held 8 bases outside the gene matches. This CDR3 spans 15 amino acids. CDR3 bases: TGTGCCACCAGCAGGAGCGACAGGGTACTCTATGGCTACACCTTC. This translates into CATSRSDRVLYGYTF. Full variable domain (rest looked up from reference TRBV15 and TRBJ1-2): DAMVIQNPRYQVTQFGKPVTLSCSQTLNHNVMYWYQQKSSQAPKLLFHYYDKDFNNEADTPDNFQSRRPNTSFCFLDIRSPGLGDTAMYLCATSRSDRVLYGYTFGSGTRLTVV.

In this sample, this clone turned up a few times. The DNA of the CDR3 is TGCGCCAGCAGTGACCCAGACCTATCCAAAAACATTCAGTACTTC. Protein product: CASSDPDLSKNIQYF. The chain uses TRBV10-1 and TRBJ2-4; D call uncertain. V lost 3 bases and J lost 2, with 11 bases in between. The CDR3 sequence is 15 residues long. CDR1 and CDR2 from the germline V gene are WNHNN and SYGVQD (reference sequence).

CDR3 nucleotide sequence: TGCAGCGCATACAGGGGTCAAGAGACCCAGTACTTC. Its protein product is CSAYRGQETQYF. V is TRBV29-1 and J is TRBJ2-5; 7 nucleotides match TRBD1. Trimming cost V 7 bases and J 2 bases; bases outside gene matches: 4. The CDR3 has 12 amino acids. Germline assignment: CDR1 SQVTM and CDR2 ANQGSEA.

This clone was counted a few times. The J gene is TRBJ2-5, the V gene TRBV25-1, with a tentative D call TRBD2 (5 bases). CDR1 and CDR2 from the germline V gene are MGHDK and SYGVNS. Trimming cost V 3 bases and J 5 bases, with 13 bases left between them. The CDR3 spans 14 residues. This chain's CDR3 is CASSDPTRRETQYF. In DNA, the CDR3 is TGTGCCAGCAGTGACCCAACTAGGAGGGAGACCCAGTACTTC.

This clone was picked up a small number of times. This chain links TRBV5-6 with TRBJ2-7; D is uncertain. Trimming took off 4 bases at V and 6 bases at J, with 8 bases between the two ends. The germline gives CDR1 SGHDT, CDR2 YYEEEE. The CDR3 has 11 residues. In nucleotides, the CDR3 is TGTGCCAGCAGCATACGGTCCGAGCAGTACTTC. Its translation is CASSIRSEQYF.

This clone was counted a few times. In DNA form, the CDR3 reads TGCAGCGTTGAGGTGTCTAGCGGGAGGACAGATACGCAGTATTTT. Its translation: CSVEVSSGRTDTQYF. V and J are TRBV29-1 and TRBJ2-3, with 11 bases matching TRBD2. Germline CDR1 reads SQVTM; CDR2 reads ANQGSEA. V trimming: 3 bases; J trimming: 3 bases; junction bases outside the gene matches: 5. The CDR3 spans 15 residues.

This clone showed up just a few times. This sequence joins TRBV6-4 and TRBJ2-3; D unresolved. The V end lost 4 bases, the J end lost 4 bases, and 9 bases lay between the germline ends. Per germline, CDR1 MRHNA and CDR2 SNTAGT. This CDR3 is 13 amino acids long. The CDR3 DNA is TGTGCCAGCAGTGTCCAGGTTGCAGATACGCAGTATTTT. Its translation: CASSVQVADTQYF.

Notes on this clone: At the DNA level, this CDR3 is encoded by other sequences in the same sample as well. The chain links TRBV20-1 to TRBJ2-7, with D unclear. CDR1 is DFQATT, CDR2 SNEGSKA, per germline (reference sequence). The CDR3 length is 10 residues. The ends were cut back, 3 bases at V and 5 bases at J, with 5 bases in the middle. The DNA for the CDR3 is TGCAGTGCTAGTCAGGACGAGCAGTACTTC. It translates to CSASQDEQYF.

This clone turned up a few times. This chain uses TRBV5-1 with TRBJ2-7; the D is unclear. This CDR3 has 14 residues. CDR1 and CDR2 from the germline V gene are SGHRS and YFSETQ. V was cut by 0 bases and J by 3 bases, with 10 bases left in between. The CDR3 reads CASSLVDGGYEQYF. DNA for the CDR3: TGCGCCAGCAGCTTGGTCGACGGTGGCTACGAGCAGTACTTC.

CDR3 bases: TGTGCCAGCAGCTCCACTAGCGGGGAAGATACGCAGTATTTT. This sequence encodes CASSSTSGEDTQYF. J is TRBJ2-3 and V is TRBV7-2, with 10 positions matching TRBD2. CDR3 length equals 14 residues. The germline gives CDR1 SGHTA, CDR2 FQGNSA. The V gene end was trimmed by 4 bases and the J gene end by 5 bases; junction bases not matched to a gene: 3.

This clone was seen a few times. The chain couples TRBV7-3 to TRBJ2-3; no clear D gene. The germline V gene encodes CDR1 SGHTA and CDR2 FQGTGA. Trimming removed 2 bases from V and 0 bases from J, with 6 bases in between. This CDR3 is built from 14 residues. The CDR3 DNA follows: TGTGCCAGCAGCTTACTCGGAAGCACAGATACGCAGTATTTT. This gives the protein CASSLLGSTDTQYF.

The V and J genes are TRBV29-1 and TRBJ2-5; the D gene is possibly TRBD1 (6 bases). Trimming shortened V by 7 bases and J by 2 bases, and 11 bases separated the two germline ends. Germline V CDR1 and CDR2: SQVTM, ANQGSEA. The CDR3 runs 12 residues. CDR3 region: CSGNTGQETQYF. For the CDR3, the DNA is TGCAGCGGGAATACAGGGCAAGAGACCCAGTACTTC.

This clone was detected only a few times. The chain combines TRBV29-1 with TRBJ2-1; 8 nucleotides align to TRBD2. The CDR3 extends over 15 amino acids. The V segment lost 4 bases and the J segment 1 base; nucleotides outside the gene matches: 6. Per germline, CDR1 SQVTM and CDR2 ANQGSEA. The CDR3 DNA reads TGCAGCGTTGCCCCCGGACTAGCTTCCTACAATGAGCAGTTCTTC. This gives the protein CSVAPGLASYNEQFF.

The sample holds a few counts of this clone. This chain links TRBV7-2 with TRBJ1-1, with D hard to call. Deletions cut 1 base from V and 6 bases from J, with 9 bases between. CDR3 length: 13 amino acids. CDR1 is SGHTA, CDR2 FQGNSA, per germline. The CDR3: CASSLVGGAEAFF. The CDR3 region has the DNA TGTGCCAGCAGCTTAGTTGGCGGGGCTGAAGCTTTCTTT.

In DNA, the CDR3 is TGCGCCAGCAGCTTGCTTGGGGCCGAGTTAACCCCCGAGCAGTACTTC. Its translation is CASSLLGAELTPEQYF. This chain uses TRBV5-1 with TRBJ2-7, with D possibly TRBD1 on 5 matching bases. Trimming stripped 1 base from V and 6 bases from J, with 20 bases between. CDR1 is SGHRS and CDR2 is YFSETQ in the germline V gene. CDR3 length: 16 residues.

This clone has more than one count but fewer than ten. Additional DNA sequences in this sample encode the identical CDR3. The chain joins TRBV7-2 to TRBJ2-7, with no clear D. The CDR3 runs to 14 residues. Germline V CDR1 and CDR2: SGHTA, FQGNSA. V shed 2 bases and J shed 0 bases, with 8 bases lying between them. The CDR3 reads CASSLTTGSYEQYF. Here the CDR3 DNA reads TGTGCCAGCAGCTTAACGACTGGCTCCTACGAGCAGTACTTC.

This clone turned up a few times. The V and J genes are TRBV9 and TRBJ1-2; D not resolved. V lost 0 bases to trimming and J lost 8 bases, with 14 bases between them. The CDR3 has 14 amino acids. Germline V gene lookup returns CDR1 SGDLS and CDR2 YYNGEE. The CDR3 DNA reads as TGTGCCAGCAGCGTAGAACGTTCACGCGGCGGCTACACCTTC. Translating it yields CASSVERSRGGYTF. Drawing the rest from reference TRBV9 and TRBJ1-2, the complete variable domain is DSGVTQTPKHLITATGQRVTLRCSPRSGDLSVYWYQQSLDQGLQFLIQYYNGEERAKGNILERFSAQQFPDLHSELNLSSLELGDSALYFCASSVERSRGGYTFGSGTRLTVV.

This clone was seen a few times. V gene TRBV9 combines with J gene TRBJ2-1; no reliable D call. The CDR3 runs to 16 residues. The germline gives CDR1 SGDLS, CDR2 YYNGEE. Trimming took off 2 bases at V and 2 bases at J, with 14 bases between the two ends. CDR3 sequence: CASSVRKGHPYNEQFF. The CDR3 DNA follows: TGTGCCAGCAGCGTCCGTAAGGGCCATCCCTACAATGAGCAGTTCTTC.

The V gene is TRBV30, the J gene TRBJ1-2; D possibly corresponds to TRBD1 (5 bases). Per germline, CDR1 GTSNPN and CDR2 SVGIG (reference sequence). V shed 1 base and J shed 1 base, with 7 bases lying between them. This CDR3 has 13 amino acids. Here the CDR3 reads CAWSAGSNYGYTF. CDR3 DNA sequence: TGTGCCTGGAGTGCAGGGAGTAACTATGGCTACACCTTC.